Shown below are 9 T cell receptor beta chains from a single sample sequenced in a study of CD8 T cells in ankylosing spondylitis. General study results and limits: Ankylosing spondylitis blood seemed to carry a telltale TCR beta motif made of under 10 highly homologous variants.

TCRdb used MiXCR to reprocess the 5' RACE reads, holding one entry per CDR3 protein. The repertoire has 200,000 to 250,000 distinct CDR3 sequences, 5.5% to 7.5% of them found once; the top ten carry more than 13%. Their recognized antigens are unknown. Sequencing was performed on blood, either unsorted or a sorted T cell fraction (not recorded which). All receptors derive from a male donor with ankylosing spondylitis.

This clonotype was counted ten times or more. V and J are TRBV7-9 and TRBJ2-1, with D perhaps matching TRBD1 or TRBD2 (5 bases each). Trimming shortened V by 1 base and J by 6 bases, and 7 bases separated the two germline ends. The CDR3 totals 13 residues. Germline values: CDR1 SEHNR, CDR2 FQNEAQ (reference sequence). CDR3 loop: CASSLGGINEQFF. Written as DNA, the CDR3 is TGTGCCAGCAGCTTAGGGGGGATCAATGAGCAGTTCTTC.

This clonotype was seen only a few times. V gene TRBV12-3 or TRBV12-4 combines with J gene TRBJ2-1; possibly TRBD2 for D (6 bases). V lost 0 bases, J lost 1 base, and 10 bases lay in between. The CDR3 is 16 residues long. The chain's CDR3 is CASSLAWAGSYNEQFF. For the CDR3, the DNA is TGTGCCAGCAGTTTAGCTTGGGCGGGGTCCTACAATGAGCAGTTCTTC.

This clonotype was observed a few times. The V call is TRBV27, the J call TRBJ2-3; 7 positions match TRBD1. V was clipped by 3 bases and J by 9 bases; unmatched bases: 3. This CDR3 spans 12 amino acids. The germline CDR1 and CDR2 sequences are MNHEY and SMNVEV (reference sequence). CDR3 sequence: CASSFTGVTQYF. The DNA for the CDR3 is TGTGCCAGCAGTTTTACAGGGGTCACGCAGTATTTT.

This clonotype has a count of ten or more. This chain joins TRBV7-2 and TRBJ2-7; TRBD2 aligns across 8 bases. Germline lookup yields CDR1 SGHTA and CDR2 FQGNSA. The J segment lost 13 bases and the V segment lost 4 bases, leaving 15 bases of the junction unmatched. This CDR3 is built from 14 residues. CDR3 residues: CASSYISPAGALYF. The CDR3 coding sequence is TGTGCCAGCAGCTATATTTCTCCAGCGGGGGCCCTCTACTTC.

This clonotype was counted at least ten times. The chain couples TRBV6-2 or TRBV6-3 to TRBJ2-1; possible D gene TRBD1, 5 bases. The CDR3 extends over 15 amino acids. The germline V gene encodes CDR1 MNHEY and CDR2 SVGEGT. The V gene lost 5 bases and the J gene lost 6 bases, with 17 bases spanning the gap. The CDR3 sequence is CASSDGHVVRNEQFF. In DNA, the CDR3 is TGTGCCAGCAGTGATGGACATGTGGTGCGCAATGAGCAGTTCTTC.

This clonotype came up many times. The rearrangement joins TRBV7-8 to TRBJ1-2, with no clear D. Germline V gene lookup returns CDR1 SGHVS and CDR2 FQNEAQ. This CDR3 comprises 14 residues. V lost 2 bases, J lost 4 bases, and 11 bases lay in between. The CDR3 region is CASSLRPGFYGYTF. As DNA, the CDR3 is TGTGCCAGCAGCTTAAGGCCGGGGTTCTATGGCTACACCTTC.

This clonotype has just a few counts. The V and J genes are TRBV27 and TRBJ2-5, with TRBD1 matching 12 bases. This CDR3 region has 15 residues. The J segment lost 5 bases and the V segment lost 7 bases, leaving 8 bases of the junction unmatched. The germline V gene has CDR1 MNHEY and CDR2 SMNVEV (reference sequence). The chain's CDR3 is CASTPGTGGRETQYF. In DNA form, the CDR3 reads TGTGCCAGCACCCCGGGGACAGGGGGCAGGGAGACCCAGTACTTC.

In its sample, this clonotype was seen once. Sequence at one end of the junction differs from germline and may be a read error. In DNA, the CDR3 is TGTGCTAGCAGCCCGGGTTTCGGGGTCTCCGAGCAGTACTTC. Protein: CASSPGFGVSEQYF. The rearrangement links TRBV7-7 to TRBJ2-7, with D perhaps matching TRBD2 (5 bases). Per germline, CDR1 SSHAT and CDR2 FNYEAQ (reference sequence). The CDR3 is made up of 14 amino acids.

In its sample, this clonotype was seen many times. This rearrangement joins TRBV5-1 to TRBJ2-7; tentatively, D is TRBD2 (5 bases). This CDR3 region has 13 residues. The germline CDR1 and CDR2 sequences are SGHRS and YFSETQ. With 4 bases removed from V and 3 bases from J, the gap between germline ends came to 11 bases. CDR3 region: CASSPGLGYEQYF. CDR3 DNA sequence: TGCGCCAGCAGCCCCGGACTGGGCTACGAGCAGTACTTC.